The rows below give T cell receptor beta chains drawn from one sample of a study of beta chain features in type 1 diabetes. Produced via immunoSEQ multiplex PCR; TCRdb's table is partial and in-frame only. Counted here are approximately 170,000 clones, 6.5% to 8.5% occurring once; the ten biggest clones make up 0.5%. The sequenced material came from central memory CD4+ T cells from blood. These TCRs come from a young man with type 1 diabetes. Each CDR3 is given with its conserved first and last residue. Fields, in order: D gene, J gene, V gene, clone size, CDR3 protein, CDR3 DNA. A D gene is named only where the DNA matches it firmly. Expanded clones are given a class, and other clones once, few, many or no size at all.

TRBD1	TRBJ1-5	TRBV7-2	few	CASSLGQYQPQHF	TGTGCCAGCAGCTTGGGACAGTATCAGCCCCAGCATTTT
TRBD1	TRBJ1-2	TRBV5-1	.	CASSAGQGNYGYTF	TGCGCCAGCAGCGCGGGACAGGGTAACTATGGCTACACCTTC
TRBD1	TRBJ2-7	TRBV2	.	CASRSHGTGAYEQYF	TGTGCCAGCAGAAGCCACGGGACAGGGGCCTACGAGCAGTACTTC
TRBD2	TRBJ2-1	TRBV2	.	CVGGTDYNEQFF	TGTGTGGGGGGGACGGACTACAATGAGCAGTTCTTC
.	TRBJ2-5	TRBV13	.	CASSLGRYQETQYF	TGTGCCAGCAGTTTAGGGAGGTACCAAGAGACCCAGTACTTC
.	TRBJ2-5	TRBV30	few	CASSLVGRAQETQYF	TGTGCCAGCAGCTTGGTCGGCAGGGCCCAAGAGACCCAGTACTTC
TRBD1	TRBJ1-6	TRBV30	few	CAWSVQGISPLHF	TGTGCCTGGAGTGTACAGGGGATTTCACCCCTCCACTTT
.	TRBJ2-2	TRBV15	few	CATSKNQGGELFF	TGTGCCACCAGCAAAAACCAGGGCGGGGAGCTGTTTTTT
TRBD2	TRBJ2-3	TRBV4-3	few	CASSQGTSGSSTDTQYF	TGCGCCAGCAGCCAAGGGACTAGCGGGTCAAGCACAGATACGCAGTATTTT
.	TRBJ2-3	TRBV7-2	.	CASTTGFSNTQYF	TGTGCCAGTACGACTGGTTTTTCGAATACGCAGTATTTT
.	TRBJ2-6	TRBV5-1	few	CASSSGNSGANVLTF	TGCGCCAGCAGCTCGGGGAACTCTGGGGCCAACGTCCTGACTTTC
TRBD1	TRBJ2-7	TRBV5-1	few	CASSLVGTANEQYF	TGCGCCAGCAGCTTGGTCGGGACAGCTAACGAGCAGTACTTC
TRBD1	TRBJ1-1	TRBV5-1	few	CASSYGTAEAFF	TGCGCCAGCAGCTACGGGACAGCTGAAGCTTTCTTT
TRBD1	TRBJ2-2	TRBV19	few	CASRGTGGTGELFF	TGTGCCAGCCGAGGTACAGGGGGGACCGGGGAGCTGTTTTTT
TRBD2	TRBJ2-1	TRBV7-7	few	CASSASGGDNEQFF	TGTGCCAGCAGTGCAAGCGGGGGGGACAATGAGCAGTTCTTC
.	TRBJ1-2	TRBV4-3	few	CASSQQLTDNYGYTF	TGCGCCAGCAGCCAACAGTTAACAGATAACTATGGCTACACCTTC
.	TRBJ1-2	TRBV11-2	.	CASSPPGTF	TGTGCCAGCAGCCCCCCGGGAACCTTC
.	TRBJ2-3	TRBV2	many	CASWISGGTDTQYF	TGTGCCAGCTGGATTTCAGGGGGCACAGATACGCAGTATTTT
TRBD1	TRBJ2-5	TRBV6-6	few	CASSGTGQETQYF	TGTGCCAGCAGTGGGACAGGCCAAGAGACCCAGTACTTC
TRBD2	TRBJ2-1	TRBV7-9	.	CASSSRGGTSDRRGEQFF	TGTGCCAGCAGCTCCCGGGGGGGTACTAGCGACCGCAGGGGTGAGCAGTTCTTC
TRBD2	TRBJ2-3	TRBV11-2	.	CASSLGVAGGRDTQYF	TGTGCCAGCAGCTTAGGCGTAGCGGGGGGCCGGGATACGCAGTATTTT
TRBD1	TRBJ2-2	TRBV7-9	.	CASSPDRDTGELFF	TGTGCCAGCAGCCCGGACAGGGACACCGGGGAGCTGTTTTTT
.	TRBJ2-7	TRBV10-3	.	CAISNSGSTYEQYF	TGTGCCATCAGTAACTCGGGGTCGACCTACGAGCAGTACTTC
.	TRBJ2-7	TRBV29-1	many	CSVAEVYEQYF	TGCAGCGTTGCGGAGGTCTACGAGCAGTACTTC
.	TRBJ2-1	TRBV28	.	CASTGYNEQFF	TGTGCCAGCACCGGCTACAATGAGCAGTTCTTC
.	TRBJ2-5	TRBV7-2	once	CASSLASFQETQYF	TGTGCCAGCAGCTTAGCGAGTTTTCAAGAGACCCAGTACTTC
.	TRBJ2-1	TRBV2	many	CASAVMNEQFF	TGTGCCAGCGCGGTCATGAATGAGCAGTTCTTC
TRBD1	TRBJ2-7	TRBV11-2	few	CASSLGIGWDRRLVEQYF	TGTGCCAGCAGCTTAGGAATCGGATGGGACAGGCGCCTTGTGGAGCAGTACTTC
TRBD1	TRBJ2-2	TRBV11-2	.	CASSLRDSLTGELFF	TGTGCCAGCAGCTTAAGGGACAGTCTAACCGGGGAGCTGTTTTTT
TRBD1	TRBJ1-5	TRBV28	.	CASNSQTGTVNQPQHF	TGTGCCAGCAATTCCCAGACAGGGACTGTCAATCAGCCCCAGCATTTT
.	TRBJ2-3	TRBV9	.	CASSVADKDTQYF	TGTGCCAGCAGCGTGGCGGACAAAGATACGCAGTATTTT
TRBD1	TRBJ2-2	TRBV9	once	CASSPRGDREAGELFF	TGTGCCAGCAGCCCACGAGGGGACAGGGAAGCCGGGGAGCTGTTTTTT
.	TRBJ2-1	TRBV19	.	CASSIVEAAYNEQFF	TGTGCCAGTAGTATCGTCGAGGCAGCGTATAATGAGCAGTTCTTC
.	TRBJ2-2	TRBV4-2	many	CASSQELISGGELFF	TGTGCCAGCAGCCAAGAGCTGATCTCGGGCGGGGAGCTGTTTTTT
TRBD1	TRBJ2-5	TRBV7-2	few	CASSLARVTGGTQYF	TGTGCCAGCAGCTTAGCTCGAGTCACAGGGGGGACCCAGTACTTC
.	TRBJ1-2	TRBV5-4	.	CASSLEGMNGYTF	TGTGCCAGCAGCTTGGAGGGGATGAATGGCTACACCTTC
.	TRBJ2-5	TRBV5-6	few	CASSYSQETQYF	TGTGCCAGCAGTTACTCGCAAGAGACCCAGTACTTC
TRBD1	TRBJ2-1	TRBV7-2	few	CASRNPQQGAYNEQFF	TGTGCCAGCAGAAACCCCCAACAGGGGGCCTACAATGAGCAGTTCTTC
TRBD2	TRBJ2-5	TRBV6-6	.	CASSRTGTSGQETQYF	TGTGCCAGCAGTCGTACCGGGACTAGCGGCCAAGAGACCCAGTACTTC
TRBD2	TRBJ2-3	TRBV4-2	.	CASSQDARAGGEGDTQYF	TGTGCCAGCAGCCAAGACGCCCGCGCGGGAGGGGAGGGAGATACGCAGTATTTT
TRBD1	TRBJ1-2	TRBV14	.	CASSPFEGQGLLGGYTF	TGTGCCAGCAGCCCCTTTGAGGGACAGGGACTTCTGGGAGGCTACACCTTC
.	TRBJ2-5	TRBV5-4	many	CASSSQGSGETQYF	TGTGCCAGCAGCTCACAGGGAAGTGGAGAGACCCAGTACTTC
TRBD1	TRBJ1-1	TRBV5-6	.	CASSTDRGGTEAFF	TGTGCCAGCAGCACTGACAGGGGAGGCACTGAAGCTTTCTTT
.	TRBJ2-5	TRBV11-2	many	CASSPALSGRETQYF	TGTGCCAGCAGCCCCGCCCTCTCAGGGAGGGAGACCCAGTACTTC
.	TRBJ1-6	TRBV6-1	few	CASSGRSYNSPLHF	TGTGCCAGCAGCGGCAGGTCCTATAATTCACCCCTCCACTTT
.	TRBJ1-1	TRBV7-6	.	CASSSVAVMRDTEAFF	TGTGCCAGCAGCAGTGTAGCGGTTATGAGGGACACTGAAGCTTTCTTT
TRBD1	TRBJ1-5	TRBV7-2	few	CASSPGTGNQPQHF	TGTGCCAGCAGCCCCGGGACAGGGAATCAGCCCCAGCATTTT
TRBD1	TRBJ2-5	TRBV6-5	.	CASRGQHKETQYF	TGTGCCAGCAGGGGACAGCACAAAGAGACCCAGTACTTC
.	TRBJ2-1	TRBV6-5	few	CASSPRQVQFF	TGTGCCAGCAGTCCAAGACAGGTCCAGTTCTTC
.	TRBJ2-5	TRBV28	.	CASSPPQGGETQYF	TGTGCCAGCAGTCCGCCGCAGGGTGGAGAGACCCAGTACTTC